A selection of T cell receptor beta chains follows, all from one sample in a study of low-dose radiotherapy and immunotherapy resistance in tumors. A single record per CDR3 protein comes from TCRdb applying MiXCR to the reads. The table shows about 58,000 distinct CDR3 sequences, with 20% to 25% occurring only once. The source material was PBMCs, sampled after low-dose radiotherapy plus immunotherapy. The receptors were sampled from a male donor with prostate cancer. The CDR3 runs from the conserved cysteine through the conserved F or W. Fields, in order: V gene, clone size, D gene, J gene, CDR3 protein, CDR3 DNA. D genes are given only for firm matches. The size of a clone is reported for some rows only, either as once, few or many, or as a class for expanded clones.

>TRBV29-1|many|NA|TRBJ2-3
CSVTGYADTQYF
TGCAGCGTAACAGGGTACGCAGATACGCAGTATTTT
>TRBV6-6|many|NA|TRBJ2-3
CASSYSRTEDTQYF
TGTGCCAGCAGTTACTCGAGGACGGAAGATACGCAGTATTTT
>TRBV27|NA|NA|TRBJ2-7
CASRNVDGNSYEQYF
TGTGCCAGCAGGAATGTTGACGGCAACTCCTACGAGCAGTACTTC
>TRBV7-9|many|NA|TRBJ1-5
CASSAGTENQPQHF
TGTGCCAGCAGCGCCGGGACGGAAAATCAGCCCCAGCATTTT
>TRBV5-6|many|NA|TRBJ2-1
CASSFAVNEQFF
TGTGCCAGCAGCTTCGCTGTCAATGAGCAGTTCTTC
>TRBV3-1|many|NA|TRBJ2-5
CASSMDWARQETQYF
TGTGCCAGCAGCATGGATTGGGCAAGGCAAGAGACCCAGTACTTC
>TRBV7-2|many|TRBD2|TRBJ2-3
CASRAPGLAVDTQYF
TGTGCCAGCAGAGCGCCGGGACTAGCGGTCGATACGCAGTATTTT
>TRBV20-1|many|NA|TRBJ2-3
CSAKYTTGGTTDTQYF
TGCAGTGCCAAATACACAACCGGGGGAACCACAGATACGCAGTATTTT
>TRBV7-7|few|NA|TRBJ2-1
CASSPSRGNEQFF
TGTGCTAGCAGCCCTAGCCGGGGCAATGAGCAGTTCTTC
>TRBV7-2|many|NA|TRBJ2-7
CASSLFRAGMGHYEQYF
TGTGCCAGCAGCTTATTCCGGGCGGGTATGGGCCACTACGAGCAGTACTTC
>TRBV29-1|many|NA|TRBJ1-1
CSVIPTVNTEAFF
TGCAGCGTGATACCGACGGTGAACACTGAAGCTTTCTTT
>TRBV28|NA|NA|TRBJ2-3
CASSFDSGSTDTQYF
TGTGCCAGCAGTTTTGACAGTGGAAGCACAGATACGCAGTATTTT
>TRBV5-1|many|NA|TRBJ2-7
CASSPASPTYEQYF
TGCGCCAGCAGCCCGGCGTCGCCGACCTACGAGCAGTACTTC
>TRBV25-1|many|NA|TRBJ2-1
CASSVSGGRVGADEQFF
TGTGCCAGCAGCGTCTCGGGGGGCCGGGTAGGGGCCGATGAGCAGTTCTTC
>TRBV19|many|NA|TRBJ1-2
CASSLQEGNYGYTF
TGTGCCAGTAGTTTACAGGAGGGAAACTATGGCTACACCTTC
>TRBV30|few|NA|TRBJ2-1
CAWSAGQYYNEQFF
TGTGCCTGGAGTGCGGGTCAGTACTACAATGAGCAGTTCTTC
>TRBV5-1|NA|NA|TRBJ2-1
CASTQQGRGNEQFF
TGCGCCAGCACACAACAGGGACGAGGCAATGAGCAGTTCTTC
>TRBV6-1|many|NA|TRBJ1-4
CASSAQAGKEKLFF
TGTGCCAGCAGTGCCCAGGCAGGGAAGGAAAAACTGTTTTTT
>TRBV7-8|NA|TRBD1|TRBJ2-5
CASGTTGGLVTQETQYF
TGTGCCAGCGGCACGACAGGGGGTTTGGTCACCCAAGAGACCCAGTACTTC
>TRBV29-1|many|TRBD1|TRBJ1-1
CSVEVPVTGVRTEAFF
TGCAGCGTTGAAGTTCCGGTCACAGGGGTTCGCACTGAAGCTTTCTTT
>TRBV6-2/TRBV6-3|NA|NA|TRBJ2-7
CASSPRDKNSYEQYF
TGTGCCAGCAGCCCCCGGGACAAAAACTCCTACGAGCAGTACTTC
>TRBV7-2|many|NA|TRBJ2-3
CASSVVTGEVTQYF
TGTGCCAGCAGCGTAGTGACAGGCGAGGTTACGCAGTATTTT
>TRBV10-3|NA|NA|TRBJ2-1
CTIRGVDEQFF
TGTACCATCAGGGGGGTTGATGAGCAGTTCTTC
>TRBV5-1|many|NA|TRBJ2-2
CASSMGQPNTGELFF
TGCGCCAGCAGCATGGGACAACCGAACACCGGGGAGCTGTTTTTT
>TRBV14|many|NA|TRBJ1-2
CASRPQGSGGGGYTF
TGTGCCAGTAGGCCGCAGGGGTCCGGGGGCGGTGGCTACACCTTC
>TRBV29-1|medium-sized|NA|TRBJ1-6
CSVTMGDSYNSPLHF
TGCAGCGTGACGATGGGCGACTCCTATAATTCACCCCTCCACTTT
>TRBV19|NA|TRBD1|TRBJ2-5
CASGDRGYRETQYF
TGTGCCAGTGGGGACAGGGGCTATCGGGAGACCCAGTACTTC
>TRBV5-1|NA|NA|TRBJ1-2
CASSLGGDYGYTF
TGCGCCAGCAGCTTGGGGGGTGACTATGGCTACACCTTC
>TRBV7-3|many|TRBD1|TRBJ1-1
CASSPQITGGSEAFF
TGTGCCAGCAGCCCCCAGATCACAGGGGGATCTGAAGCTTTCTTT
>TRBV28|NA|NA|TRBJ1-2
CASQGGGPPLYGYTF
TGTGCCAGCCAAGGCGGGGGACCTCCCCTCTATGGCTACACCTTC
>TRBV6-5|NA|TRBD2|TRBJ2-5
CASRLAGGRGETQYF
TGTGCCAGCAGACTAGCGGGAGGAAGAGGAGAGACCCAGTACTTC
>TRBV2|many|NA|TRBJ2-3
CASSELGRRTDTQYF
TGTGCCAGCAGTGAACTCGGGAGACGCACAGATACGCAGTATTTT
>TRBV4-2|once|TRBD2|TRBJ2-1
CASSQETSGGARNEQFF
TGTGCCAGCAGCCAAGAGACTAGCGGGGGGGCCCGAAATGAGCAGTTCTTC
>TRBV3-1|many|NA|TRBJ1-1
CASSQERGRGFF
TGTGCCAGCAGCCAAGAACGGGGGCGGGGTTTCTTT
>TRBV3-1|many|NA|TRBJ1-1
CASSQRRGRAFF
TGTGCCAGCAGCCAACGGCGGGGGCGAGCTTTCTTT
>TRBV7-2|many|NA|TRBJ2-7
CASSPDRRINEQYF
TGTGCCAGCAGCCCGGACAGACGGATTAACGAGCAGTACTTC
>TRBV7-2|many|NA|TRBJ2-2
CASSLENTGELFF
TGTGCCAGCAGCTTAGAAAACACCGGGGAGCTGTTTTTT
>TRBV5-1|many|NA|TRBJ1-6
CASSLDVKNNSPLHF
TGCGCCAGCAGCTTGGACGTTAAGAATAATTCACCCCTCCACTTT
>TRBV6-2/TRBV6-3|many|TRBD1|TRBJ1-1
CASTQGQGPGEAFF
TGTGCCAGCACCCAAGGACAGGGCCCTGGTGAAGCTTTCTTT
>TRBV15|many|NA|TRBJ1-5
CATSRDRIQYSNQPQHF
TGTGCCACCAGCAGAGATCGAATACAGTATAGCAATCAGCCCCAGCATTTT
>TRBV29-1|many|NA|TRBJ2-2
CSVVNQRNTGELFF
TGCAGCGTTGTTAATCAAAGGAACACCGGGGAGCTGTTTTTT
>TRBV6-2/TRBV6-3|many|TRBD1|TRBJ1-6
CASSYRGQGVSSPLHF
TGTGCCAGCAGTTACAGGGGGCAGGGGGTGAGCTCACCCCTCCACTTT
>TRBV18|few|NA|TRBJ2-1
CASSPLTSSDEQFF
TGTGCCAGCTCACCCCTGACTAGTTCGGATGAGCAGTTCTTC
>TRBV6-2/TRBV6-3|NA|TRBD1|TRBJ2-1
CASSYIGTGDEQFF
TGTGCCAGCAGTTACATCGGGACAGGGGATGAGCAGTTCTTC
>TRBV5-1|many|TRBD1|TRBJ2-7
CASSPDRVYEQYF
TGCGCCAGCAGTCCCGACAGGGTCTACGAGCAGTACTTC
>TRBV25-1|NA|NA|TRBJ2-5
CASSERVRGGETQYF
TGTGCCAGCAGTGAAAGGGTCAGGGGGGGGGAGACCCAGTACTTC